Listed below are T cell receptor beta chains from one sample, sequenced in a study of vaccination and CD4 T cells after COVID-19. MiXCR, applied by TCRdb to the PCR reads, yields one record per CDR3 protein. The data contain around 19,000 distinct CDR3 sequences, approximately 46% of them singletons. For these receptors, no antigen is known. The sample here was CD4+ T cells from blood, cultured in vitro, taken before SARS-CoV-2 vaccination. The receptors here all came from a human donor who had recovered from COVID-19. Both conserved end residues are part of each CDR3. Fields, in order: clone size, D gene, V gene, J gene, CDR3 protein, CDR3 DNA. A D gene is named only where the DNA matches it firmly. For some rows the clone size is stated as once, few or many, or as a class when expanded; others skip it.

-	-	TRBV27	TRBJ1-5	CASSLSWDSNQPQHF	TGTGCCAGCAGTTTAAGCTGGGACAGCAATCAGCCCCAGCATTTT
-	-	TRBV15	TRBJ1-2	CATSRLGGPDYGYTF	TGTGCCACCAGCAGGCTGGGGGGCCCCGACTATGGCTACACCTTC
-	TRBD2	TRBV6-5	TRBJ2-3	CASSSTSGRTDTQYF	TGTGCCAGCAGTTCGACTAGCGGGAGGACAGATACGCAGTATTTT
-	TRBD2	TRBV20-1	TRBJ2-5	CSAHLLRPGLAGGKGETQYF	TGCAGTGCTCACTTGCTCCGTCCGGGACTAGCGGGAGGAAAGGGAGAGACCCAGTACTTC
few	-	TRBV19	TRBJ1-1	CASFSPGAFSEAFF	TGTGCCAGTTTTTCCCCTGGGGCCTTTTCTGAAGCTTTCTTT
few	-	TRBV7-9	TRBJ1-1	CASSSRAPTPNTEAFF	TGTGCCAGCAGCTCACGGGCCCCGACTCCGAACACTGAAGCTTTCTTT
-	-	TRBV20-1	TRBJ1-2	CSARDPRVAWGYTF	TGCAGTGCTAGAGATCCCCGGGTGGCTTGGGGCTACACCTTC
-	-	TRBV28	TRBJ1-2	CASSLQNYGYTF	TGTGCCAGCAGTTTACAGAACTATGGCTACACCTTC
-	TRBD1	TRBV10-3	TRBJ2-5	CATGDRGVQTQYF	TGTGCCACCGGGGACAGGGGCGTTCAGACCCAGTACTTC
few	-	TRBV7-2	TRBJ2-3	CASNRDFVDTQYF	TGTGCCAGCAACCGGGACTTCGTCGATACGCAGTATTTT
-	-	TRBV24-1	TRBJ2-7	CATSDVGDYEQYF	TGTGCCACCAGTGACGTAGGGGACTACGAGCAGTACTTC
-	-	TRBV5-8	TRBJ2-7	CASSLEGTRSSYEQYF	TGTGCCAGCAGCCTGGAGGGGACACGATCCTCCTACGAGCAGTACTTC
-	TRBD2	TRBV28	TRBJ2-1	CASSPQVKTSGRQWGNEQFF	TGTGCCAGCAGTCCCCAAGTGAAGACTAGCGGGAGACAGTGGGGCAATGAGCAGTTCTTC
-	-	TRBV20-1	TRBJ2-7	CSARAFGPGPQTGEQYF	TGCAGTGCTAGAGCTTTTGGACCCGGCCCCCAAACCGGCGAGCAGTACTTC
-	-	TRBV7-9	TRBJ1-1	CASSLWEGPSAFF	TGTGCCAGCAGCTTATGGGAGGGACCCAGCGCTTTCTTT
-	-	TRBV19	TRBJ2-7	CASSDDRRSSYEQYF	TGTGCCAGTAGTGACGACAGGAGGAGCTCCTACGAGCAGTACTTC
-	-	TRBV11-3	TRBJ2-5	CASSLGRTGVQETQYF	TGTGCCAGCAGCTTAGGCAGGACGGGCGTCCAAGAGACCCAGTACTTC
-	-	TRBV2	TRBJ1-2	CASSDKGGEYGYTF	TGTGCCAGCAGTGATAAAGGGGGGGAATATGGCTACACCTTC